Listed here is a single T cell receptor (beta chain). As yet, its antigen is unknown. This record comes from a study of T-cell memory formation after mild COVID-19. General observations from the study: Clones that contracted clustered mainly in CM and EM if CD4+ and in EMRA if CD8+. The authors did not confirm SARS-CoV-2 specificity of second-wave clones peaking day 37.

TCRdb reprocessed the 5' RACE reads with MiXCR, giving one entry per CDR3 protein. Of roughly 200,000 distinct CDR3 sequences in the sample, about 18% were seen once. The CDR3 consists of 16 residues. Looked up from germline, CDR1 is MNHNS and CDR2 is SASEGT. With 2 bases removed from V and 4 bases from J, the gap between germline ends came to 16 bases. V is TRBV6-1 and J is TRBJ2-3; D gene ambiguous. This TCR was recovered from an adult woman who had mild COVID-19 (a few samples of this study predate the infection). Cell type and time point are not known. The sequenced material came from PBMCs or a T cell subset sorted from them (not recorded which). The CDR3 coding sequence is TGTGCCAGCAGTGAAACTTTGCCAATACGACCAGATACGCAGTATTTT. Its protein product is CASSETLPIRPDTQYF.